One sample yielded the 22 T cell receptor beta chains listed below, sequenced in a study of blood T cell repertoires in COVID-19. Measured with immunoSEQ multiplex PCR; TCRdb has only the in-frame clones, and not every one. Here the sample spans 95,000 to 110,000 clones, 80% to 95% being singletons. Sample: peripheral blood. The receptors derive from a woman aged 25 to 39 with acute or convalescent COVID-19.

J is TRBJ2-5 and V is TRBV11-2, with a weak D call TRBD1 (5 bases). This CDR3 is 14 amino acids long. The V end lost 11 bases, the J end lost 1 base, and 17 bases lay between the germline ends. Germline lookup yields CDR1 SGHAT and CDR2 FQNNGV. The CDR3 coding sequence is TGTGCCTCACAGGTGGGGCCTGTCCAAGAGACCCAGTACTTC. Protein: CASQVGPVQETQYF.

CDR3 sequence reads: CASSPRTGESGNTIYF. CDR3 bases: TGTGCCAGCTCACCACGGACAGGGGAGTCTGGAAACACCATATATTTT. The V and J genes are TRBV18 and TRBJ1-3; 9 positions match TRBD1. The CDR3 runs to 16 residues. CDR1 KGHSH and CDR2 LQKENI come from the germline V gene. The junction had 2 bases not matched to a gene; V was cut back by 1 base and J by 1 base.

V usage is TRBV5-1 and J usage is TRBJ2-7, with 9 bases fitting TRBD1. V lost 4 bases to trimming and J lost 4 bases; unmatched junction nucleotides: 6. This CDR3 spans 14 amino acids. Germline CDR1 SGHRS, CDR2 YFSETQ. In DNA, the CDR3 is TGCGCCAGCAGCGCGGGACAGGGAGGGTACGAGCAGTACTTC. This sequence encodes CASSAGQGGYEQYF. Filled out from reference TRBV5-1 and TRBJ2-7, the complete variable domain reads KAGVTQTPRYLIKTRGQQVTLSCSPISGHRSVSWYQQTPGQGLQFLFEYFSETQRNKGNFPGRFSGRQFSNSRSEMNVSTLELGDSALYLCASSAGQGGYEQYFGPGTRLTVT.

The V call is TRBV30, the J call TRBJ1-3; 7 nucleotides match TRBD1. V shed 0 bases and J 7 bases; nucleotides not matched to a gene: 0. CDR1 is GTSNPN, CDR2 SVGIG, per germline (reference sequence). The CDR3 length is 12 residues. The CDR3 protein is CAWSVQGNTIYF. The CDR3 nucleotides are TGTGCCTGGAGTGTACAGGGGAACACCATATATTTT. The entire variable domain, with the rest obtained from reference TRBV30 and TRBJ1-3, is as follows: SQTIHQWPATLVQPVGSPLSLECTVEGTSNPNLYWYRQAAGRGLQLLFYSVGIGQISSEVPQNLSASRPQDRQFILSSKKLLLSDSGFYLCAWSVQGNTIYFGEGSWLTVV.

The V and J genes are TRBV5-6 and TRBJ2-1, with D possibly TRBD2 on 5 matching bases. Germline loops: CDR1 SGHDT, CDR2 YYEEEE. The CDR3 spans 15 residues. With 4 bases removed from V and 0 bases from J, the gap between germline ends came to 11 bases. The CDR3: CASSRSGSSYNEQFF. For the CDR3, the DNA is TGTGCCAGCAGCCGGAGCGGCAGCTCCTACAATGAGCAGTTCTTC. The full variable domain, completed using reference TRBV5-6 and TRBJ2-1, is DAGVTQSPTHLIKTRGQQVTLRCSPKSGHDTVSWYQQALGQGPQFIFQYYEEEERQRGNFPDRFSGHQFPNYSSELNVNALLLGDSALYLCASSRSGSSYNEQFFGPGTRLTVL.

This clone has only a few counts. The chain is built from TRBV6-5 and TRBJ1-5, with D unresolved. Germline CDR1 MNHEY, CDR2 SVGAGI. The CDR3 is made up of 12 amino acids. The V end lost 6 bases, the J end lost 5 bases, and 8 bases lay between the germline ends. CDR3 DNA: TGTGCCAGCAGCGCGGGCGATCAGCCCCAGCATTTT. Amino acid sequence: CASSAGDQPQHF.

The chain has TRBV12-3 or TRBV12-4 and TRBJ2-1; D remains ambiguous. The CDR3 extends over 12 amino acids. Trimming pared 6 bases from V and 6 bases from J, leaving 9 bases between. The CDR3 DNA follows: TGTGCCAGCAGCCCCTATTTCAATGAGCAGTTCTTC. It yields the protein CASSPYFNEQFF.

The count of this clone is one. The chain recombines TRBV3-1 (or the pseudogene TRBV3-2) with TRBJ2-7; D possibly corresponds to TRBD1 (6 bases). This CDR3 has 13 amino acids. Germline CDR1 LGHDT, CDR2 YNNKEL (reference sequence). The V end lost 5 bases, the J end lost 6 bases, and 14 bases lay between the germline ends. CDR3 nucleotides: TGTGCCAGCAGCGCTTCGACAGGAGCCGAGCAGTACTTC. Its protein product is CASSASTGAEQYF.

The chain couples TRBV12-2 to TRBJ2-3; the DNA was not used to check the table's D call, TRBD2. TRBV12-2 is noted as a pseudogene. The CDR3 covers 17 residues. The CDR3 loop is CASRAPGLAGVGDTQYF. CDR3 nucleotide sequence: TGTGCAAGTCGTGCCCCGGGACTAGCGGGAGTTGGAGATACGCAGTATTTT.

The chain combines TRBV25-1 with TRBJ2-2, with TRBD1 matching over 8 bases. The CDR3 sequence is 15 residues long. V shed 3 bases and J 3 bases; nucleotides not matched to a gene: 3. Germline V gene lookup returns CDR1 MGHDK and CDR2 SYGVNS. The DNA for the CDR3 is TGTGCCAGCAGTGACCAGGGGGCAGACACCGGGGAGCTGTTTTTT. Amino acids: CASSDQGADTGELFF.

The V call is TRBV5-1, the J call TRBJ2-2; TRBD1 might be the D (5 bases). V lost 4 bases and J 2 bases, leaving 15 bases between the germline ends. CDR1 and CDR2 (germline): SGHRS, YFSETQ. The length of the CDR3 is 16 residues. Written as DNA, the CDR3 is TGCGCCAGCAGCAATATCAATACAGGAAACACCGGGGAGCTGTTTTTT. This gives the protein CASSNINTGNTGELFF.

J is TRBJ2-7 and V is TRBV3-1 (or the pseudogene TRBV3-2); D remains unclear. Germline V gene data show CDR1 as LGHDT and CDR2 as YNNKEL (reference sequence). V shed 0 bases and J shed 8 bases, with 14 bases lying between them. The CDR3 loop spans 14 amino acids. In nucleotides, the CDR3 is TGTGCCAGCAGCCAAGATATGACTCCTTCCCAGCAGTACTTC. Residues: CASSQDMTPSQQYF.

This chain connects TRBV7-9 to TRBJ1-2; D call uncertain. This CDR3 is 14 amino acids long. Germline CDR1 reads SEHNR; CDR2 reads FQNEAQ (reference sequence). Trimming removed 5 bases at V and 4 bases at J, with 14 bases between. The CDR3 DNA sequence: TGTGCCAGCAGCCCAATCGACCGGGGCTATGGCTACACCTTC. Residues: CASSPIDRGYGYTF.

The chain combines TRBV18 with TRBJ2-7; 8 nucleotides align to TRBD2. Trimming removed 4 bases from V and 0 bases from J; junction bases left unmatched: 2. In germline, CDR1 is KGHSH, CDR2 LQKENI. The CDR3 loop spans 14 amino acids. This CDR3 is CASSLSGTSYEQYF. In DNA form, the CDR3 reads TGTGCCAGCTCACTTAGCGGGACCTCCTACGAGCAGTACTTC.

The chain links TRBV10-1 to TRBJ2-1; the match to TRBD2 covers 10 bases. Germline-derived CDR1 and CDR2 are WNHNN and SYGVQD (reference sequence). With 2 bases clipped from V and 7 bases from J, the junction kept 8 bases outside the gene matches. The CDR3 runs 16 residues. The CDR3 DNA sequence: TGCGCCAGCAGTGAGGGGTGGGCTAGCGGGAGAAATGAGCAGTTCTTC. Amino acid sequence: CASSEGWASGRNEQFF.

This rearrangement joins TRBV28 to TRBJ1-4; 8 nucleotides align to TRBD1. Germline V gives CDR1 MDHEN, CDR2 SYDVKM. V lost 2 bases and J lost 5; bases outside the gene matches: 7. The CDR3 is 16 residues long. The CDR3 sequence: CASSLDLGQENEKLFF. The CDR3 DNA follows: TGTGCCAGCAGTTTAGATTTGGGACAGGAAAATGAAAAACTGTTTTTT.

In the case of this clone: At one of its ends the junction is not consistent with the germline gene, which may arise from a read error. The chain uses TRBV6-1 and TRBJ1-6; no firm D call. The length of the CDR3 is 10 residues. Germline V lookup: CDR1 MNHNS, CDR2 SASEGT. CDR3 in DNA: TGTGCCAGCAGTGAATTCTTTCACACCTTT. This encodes CASSEFFHTF.

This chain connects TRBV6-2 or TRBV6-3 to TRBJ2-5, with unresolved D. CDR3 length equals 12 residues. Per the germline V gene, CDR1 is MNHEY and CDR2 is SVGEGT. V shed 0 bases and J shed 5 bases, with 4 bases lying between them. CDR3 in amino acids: CASSYSGETQYF. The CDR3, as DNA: TGTGCCAGCAGTTACTCCGGGGAGACCCAGTACTTC.

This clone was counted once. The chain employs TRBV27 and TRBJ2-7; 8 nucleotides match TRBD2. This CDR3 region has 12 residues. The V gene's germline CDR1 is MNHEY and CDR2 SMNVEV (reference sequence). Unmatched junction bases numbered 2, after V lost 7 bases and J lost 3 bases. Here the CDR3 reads CASISGSYEQYF. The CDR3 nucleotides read TGTGCCAGCATAAGCGGGAGCTACGAGCAGTACTTC.

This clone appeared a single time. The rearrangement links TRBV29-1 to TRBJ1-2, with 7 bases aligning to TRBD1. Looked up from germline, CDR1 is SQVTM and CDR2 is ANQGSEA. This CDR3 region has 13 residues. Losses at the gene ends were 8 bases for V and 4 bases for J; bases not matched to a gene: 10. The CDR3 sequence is CSIAPGTAYGYTF. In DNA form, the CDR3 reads TGCAGCATTGCTCCCGGGACAGCCTATGGCTACACCTTC.

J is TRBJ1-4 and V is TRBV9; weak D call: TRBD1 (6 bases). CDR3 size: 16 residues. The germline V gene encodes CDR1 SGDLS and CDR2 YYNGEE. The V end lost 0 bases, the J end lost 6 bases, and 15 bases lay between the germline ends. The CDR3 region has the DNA TGTGCCAGCAGCGTAGGTGGTCCAGGGGATCATGAAAAACTGTTTTTT. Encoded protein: CASSVGGPGDHEKLFF.

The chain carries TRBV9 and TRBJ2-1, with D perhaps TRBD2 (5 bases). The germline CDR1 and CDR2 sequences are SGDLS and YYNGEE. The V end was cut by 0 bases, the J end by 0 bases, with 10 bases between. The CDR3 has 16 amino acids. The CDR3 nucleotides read TGTGCCAGCAGCGTAGGGCTGGGGAGCTCCTACAATGAGCAGTTCTTC. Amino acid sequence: CASSVGLGSSYNEQFF.